These T cell receptor beta chains were read from a single sample in a study of T cells after yellow fever vaccination. TCRdb ran MiXCR on the 5' RACE reads and lists one entry per CDR3 protein. Among under 250,000 distinct CDR3 sequences listed, 2.5% to 3.5% were seen once. The source material was CD4+ T cells sorted from PBMCs, sampled 10 days after the yellow fever booster vaccination. These receptors all stem from a man aged 18 to 29 who received the YFV17D yellow fever vaccine. The CDR3 runs from the conserved cysteine through the conserved F or W. D genes are given only for firm matches. Expanded clones are given a class, and other clones once, few, many or no size at all.

V	D	size	J	CDR3	DNA
TRBV5-1	TRBD1	NA	TRBJ1-6	CASSLETGGNSPLHF	TGCGCCAGCAGCTTGGAAACAGGGGGGAATTCACCCCTCCACTTT
TRBV5-1	NA	many	TRBJ1-2	CATKQEEKGETEGYTF	TGCGCCACCAAGCAGGAGGAGAAAGGGGAAACGGAAGGCTACACCTTC
TRBV4-1	TRBD2	many	TRBJ2-5	CASSQGTSPGGHETQYF	TGCGCCAGCAGCCAGGGGACTTCGCCGGGGGGGCACGAGACCCAGTACTTC
TRBV19	NA	NA	TRBJ2-2	CASSRHGAGELFF	TGTGCCAGTAGTAGGCATGGGGCCGGGGAGCTGTTTTTT
TRBV5-1	TRBD1	many	TRBJ2-1	CASSPTGTARYEQFF	TGCGCCAGCAGCCCAACGGGGACAGCTCGGTATGAGCAGTTCTTC
TRBV4-3	NA	many	TRBJ2-5	CASSPDSGQETQYF	TGCGCCAGCAGCCCGGACAGCGGACAAGAGACCCAGTACTTC
TRBV20-1	TRBD1	many	TRBJ1-2	CSASRDRGNYGYTF	TGCAGTGCTAGCCGGGACAGGGGGAACTATGGCTACACCTTC
TRBV6-2/TRBV6-3	NA	many	TRBJ1-2	CASSYGGGRYGYTF	TGTGCCAGCAGTTACGGCGGGGGGCGGTACGGCTACACCTTC
TRBV7-2	NA	many	TRBJ2-3	CASSLRAPVTDTQYF	TGTGCCAGCAGCTTAAGGGCGCCTGTCACAGATACGCAGTATTTT
TRBV7-2	NA	few	TRBJ1-5	CASSLDLGDAQHF	TGTGCCAGCAGCTTAGACCTAGGGGACGCCCAGCATTTT
TRBV4-1	TRBD2	many	TRBJ2-5	CASSQAVAGLAGLETQYF	TGCGCCAGCAGCCAAGCCGTAGCAGGTCTAGCGGGGTTGGAGACCCAGTACTTC
TRBV20-1	NA	few	TRBJ1-1	CSASEGLDTEAFF	TGCAGTGCTAGTGAGGGGCTGGACACTGAAGCTTTCTTT
TRBV7-2	NA	many	TRBJ2-1	CASSQFNNEQFF	TGTGCCAGCAGCCAATTCAACAATGAGCAGTTCTTC
TRBV4-1	NA	few	TRBJ1-2	CASSQDGGFEGANYGYTF	TGCGCCAGCAGCCAAGATGGGGGCTTTGAGGGAGCTAACTATGGCTACACCTTC
TRBV15	TRBD2	NA	TRBJ2-1	CATSRDPGGVREGQFF	TGTGCCACCAGCAGAGACCCGGGGGGGGTCAGAGAGGGGCAGTTCTTC
TRBV27	TRBD1	few	TRBJ2-7	CASSLSRTGGLAEQYF	TGTGCCAGCAGTTTATCCCGGACAGGGGGATTGGCCGAGCAGTACTTC
TRBV18	NA	NA	TRBJ1-5	CASSPTRDQPQHF	TGTGCCAGCTCACCTACCAGGGATCAGCCCCAGCATTTT
TRBV9	NA	many	TRBJ2-2	CASSVGNTGELFF	TGTGCCAGCAGCGTAGGGAACACCGGGGAGCTGTTTTTT
TRBV4-3	TRBD1	few	TRBJ1-5	CASSQGTGLTQPQHF	TGCGCCAGCAGCCAAGGGACAGGGCTAACTCAGCCCCAGCATTTT
TRBV4-3	TRBD1	few	TRBJ1-1	CASSQFTNRDRAFF	TGCGCCAGCAGCCAATTTACAAACCGGGACAGGGCTTTCTTT
TRBV9	NA	few	TRBJ2-5	CASSVAPGRETQYF	TGTGCCAGCAGCGTAGCTCCGGGGAGGGAGACCCAGTACTTC
TRBV19	NA	NA	TRBJ1-5	CASSIEGKWQPQHF	TGTGCCAGTAGTATCGAAGGGAAGTGGCAGCCCCAGCATTTT
TRBV2	NA	NA	TRBJ1-4	CASSEAGPSNEKLFF	TGTGCCAGCAGTGAGGCGGGGCCATCGAATGAAAAACTGTTTTTT